One TCR beta chain is described in this entry. Its antigen is not identified. In the PCR, 60 Vbeta and 13 Jbeta primers were used. The data were produced by immunoSEQ multiplex PCR, yet TCRdb's version contains in-frame clones alone and is incomplete. The sample holds around 200,000 clones, about 88% seen once. The record originates from a study of cytomegalovirus exposure and HLA in healthy donors. The study, taken as a whole, reports: The authors later linked a missense DCLRE1C variant to TCR beta V- and J-gene trimming. Researchers counted roughly 150 TCR beta chains as cytomegalovirus-associated.

Germline CDR1 and CDR2: SNHLY and FYNNEI. The CDR3 sequence is 15 residues long. The J segment lost 5 bases and the V segment lost 5 bases, leaving 9 bases of the junction unmatched. The rearrangement joins TRBV2 to TRBJ2-7; 10 nucleotides agree with TRBD1. This TCR derives from a woman under 40 in good health and CMV-seronegative. The material sequenced was PBMCs. The CDR3 region has the DNA TGTGCCAGCAGTCTCCTGACAGGGGGCTTCGACGAGCAGTACTTC. This translates into CASSLLTGGFDEQYF.